The 8 T cell receptor beta chains below were found in one sample sequenced in a study of blood T cell repertoires in COVID-19. TCRdb keeps only in-frame clones here, not all; method: immunoSEQ multiplex PCR. The profile shows 150,000 to 170,000 clones, about 90% of them singletons. Sequences were obtained from peripheral blood. Receptors were obtained from a man in his fifties with acute or convalescent COVID-19.

The chain recombines TRBV27 with TRBJ2-1; 11 bases are a match to TRBD2. Per germline, CDR1 MNHEY and CDR2 SMNVEV (reference sequence). This CDR3 region has 15 residues. Losses at the gene ends were 3 bases for V and 12 bases for J; bases not matched to a gene: 10. DNA for the CDR3: TGTGCCAGCAGTTTTGTGACTAGCGGGGCCTTGGGGCAGTTCTTC. Its protein is CASSFVTSGALGQFF.

This chain links TRBV20-1 with TRBJ1-1; tentatively, D is TRBD1 (6 bases). The CDR3 runs 14 residues. From germline, CDR1 is DFQATT and CDR2 SNEGSKA (reference sequence). Trimming removed 3 bases at V and 1 base at J, with 12 bases between. The CDR3 nucleotides are TGCAGTGCTAGTGATTTCAGGGGGAACACTGAAGCTTTCTTT. This translates into CSASDFRGNTEAFF.

The chain recombines TRBV6-1 with TRBJ1-6; the D is unclear. The CDR3 loop spans 15 amino acids. The V gene's germline CDR1 is MNHNS and CDR2 SASEGT. Trimming took 1 base from V and 9 from J, leaving 13 bases between them. CDR3 bases: TGTGCCAGCAGTGAAGGTCCCAATGGCATTTCACCCCTCCACTTT. Translation: CASSEGPNGISPLHF.

V is TRBV7-9 and J is TRBJ2-1, with a weak D call TRBD1 (5 bases). The CDR3 contains 13 residues. Germline-derived CDR1 and CDR2 are SEHNR and FQNEAQ (reference sequence). The CDR3 DNA follows: TGTGCAGGCAGGGCGGTACCTAACAATGAGCAGTTCTTC. Its translation: CAGRAVPNNEQFF.

The CDR3 loop is CASSREASGLYNEQFF. CDR3 DNA: TGTGCCAGCAGCCGAGAAGCTAGCGGGCTCTACAATGAGCAGTTCTTC. The chain carries TRBV11-2 and TRBJ2-1; 8 nucleotides agree with TRBD2. Germline V gives CDR1 SGHAT, CDR2 FQNNGV. The trim removed 5 bases at V and 3 bases at J, leaving 9 bases unmatched. The CDR3 has 16 amino acids.

The table lists this clone with a count of one. This chain links TRBV20-1 with TRBJ1-6, with D maybe TRBD1 (5 bases). Trimming cost V 3 bases and J 8 bases, with 11 bases left between them. CDR3 length: 13 residues. Germline assignment: CDR1 DFQATT and CDR2 SNEGSKA (reference sequence). The CDR3 coding sequence is TGCAGTGCTAGTCCCGGAGGGGATTCACCCCTCCACTTT. This encodes CSASPGGDSPLHF.

This chain joins TRBV18 and TRBJ1-1, with D unresolved. This CDR3 region has 13 residues. Germline lookup yields CDR1 KGHSH and CDR2 LQKENI. The ends were cut back, 1 base at V and 5 bases at J, with 8 bases in the middle. The CDR3: CASSPLGRTEAFF. Written as DNA, the CDR3 is TGTGCCAGCTCACCACTAGGGAGGACTGAAGCTTTCTTT.

The count of this clone is one. The chain combines TRBV6-5 with TRBJ2-2, with 11 bases aligning to TRBD1. The CDR3 is 15 residues long. The V gene's germline CDR1 is MNHEY and CDR2 SVGAGI. The ends lost 4 bases at V and 6 bases at J; junction bases unmatched: 4. DNA for the CDR3: TGTGCCAGCAGTTCGGACAGGGGGCAAGCCGGGGAGCTGTTTTTT. Protein sequence: CASSSDRGQAGELFF.